Given below is one TCR beta chain in context. Antigen: not known. The data originate from a study of tissue T cells after allogeneic stem cell transplantation. Study-wide points: Motif-based clustering found tissue-specific repertoire signatures shared across patients, though few clones were shared. Blood and spleen captured only part of the tissue TCR repertoire. TCR repertoires tracked anatomic similarity, regardless of disease or transplant status.

V gave up 2 bases and J gave up 8 bases, with 28 bases separating them. Per germline, CDR1 MNHEY and CDR2 SVGEGT. The CDR3 length is 19 residues. Generated by immunoSEQ multiplex PCR, the TCRdb table keeps only in-frame clones and is missing some. The sample lists around 28,000 clones; 85% were seen once. The source was blood, collected before transplantation. J is TRBJ2-1 and V is TRBV6-2 or TRBV6-3; TRBD2 is a possible D gene (6 bases). The receptor was derived from a woman aged 18 to 55 who later had graft-versus-host disease after an allogeneic stem cell transplant. The CDR3 spells CASSYPEELGGGLGDEQFF. The CDR3 nucleotides are TGTGCCAGCAGTTACCCTGAAGAACTGGGGGGTGGACTGGGCGATGAGCAGTTCTTC.